This TCR beta chain is from a study of blood T cells in healthy people across ages. The study's findings and limits: Higher diversity, along with more naive CD4+ cells, distinguished long-lived donors from aged donors.

Unmatched junction bases numbered 11, after V lost 2 bases and J lost 9 bases. Germline V gives CDR1 DFQATT, CDR2 SNEGSKA (reference sequence). The CDR3 is 15 residues long. The use of a sample-barcoded 5' primer and a J-beta primer mix characterized a second PCR of roughly 7 to 12 cycles. Each cDNA molecule carried a tag from a template-switch adaptor that contained 12 random nucleotides. TCRdb ran MiXCR on the 5' RACE reads and lists one entry per CDR3 protein. Here the sample spans 800,000 to 1,000,000 distinct CDR3 sequences, about 48% being singletons. This clonotype has a count of ten or more. Its specificity is unknown.

The receptor was isolated from a man aged 25 to 40 in good health. The rearrangement uses TRBV20-1 and TRBJ2-1; 9 positions agree with TRBD2. Material: blood. Here the CDR3 reads CSARPPGLALSEQFF. CDR3 bases: TGCAGTGCTAGACCCCCGGGACTAGCATTGAGTGAGCAGTTCTTC.